The rows below give T cell receptor beta chains drawn from one sample of a study of shared clonotypes between healthy human individuals. Generated by immunoSEQ multiplex PCR, the TCRdb table keeps only in-frame clones and is missing some. The data show around 2.1 million clones, about 93% seen once. Sequenced input: naive CD8+ T cells from PBMCs. The receptor set was obtained from a man aged 18 to 30 in good health. Some clones in this sample may be carry-over from other donors' samples. The CDR3 runs from the conserved cysteine through the conserved F or W. A D gene is named only where the DNA matches it firmly. The listing skips clone size in some rows; elsewhere it reads once, few, many or a size class.

TRBV7-3	.	13	TRBJ2-7	.	CASSPSGGVEQYF	TGTGCCAGCAGCCCCTCGGGTGGGGTCGAGCAGTACTTC
TRBV6-5	.	14	TRBJ2-7	.	CASSYRPSSYEQYF	TGTGCCAGCAGTTACCGCCCAAGCTCCTACGAGCAGTACTTC
TRBV10-2	.	14	TRBJ1-1	.	CASSDGRMNTEAFF	TGCGCCAGCAGTGACGGACGGATGAACACTGAAGCTTTCTTT
TRBV7-9	.	14	TRBJ2-1	.	CASSPRDFYNEQFF	TGTGCCAGCAGCCCCCGGGACTTCTACAATGAGCAGTTCTTC
TRBV19	.	16	TRBJ1-4	.	CASSQDRRPTNEKLFF	TGTGCCAGTAGTCAGGACAGACGCCCAACTAATGAAAAACTGTTTTTT
TRBV27	.	12	TRBJ2-1	.	CASSPGFGEQFF	TGTGCCAGCAGTCCGGGGTTTGGTGAGCAGTTCTTC
TRBV6-6	.	14	TRBJ2-7	.	CASSPRNDYPEQYF	TGTGCCAGCAGCCCCCGGAATGATTACCCCGAGCAGTACTTC
TRBV5-1	once	12	TRBJ2-7	.	CASSLGGSEQYF	TGCGCCAGCAGCTTGGGGGGGAGCGAGCAGTACTTC
TRBV2	.	16	TRBJ1-1	.	CASSEMVPTANTEAFF	TGTGCCAGCAGTGAAATGGTCCCGACAGCGAACACTGAAGCTTTCTTT
TRBV27	.	13	TRBJ1-2	.	CASSLYLGYGYTF	TGTGCCAGCAGTTTGTACCTGGGCTATGGCTACACCTTC
TRBV7-9	.	17	TRBJ1-2	.	CASSLAGTARSNYGYTF	TGTGCCAGCAGCTTGGCCGGGACCGCAAGGAGTAACTATGGCTACACCTTC
TRBV10-3	.	13	TRBJ2-7	.	CAIRDSNSYEQYF	TGTGCCATCAGGGACAGCAACTCCTACGAGCAGTACTTC
TRBV7-6	.	13	TRBJ1-1	.	CASSRGKNTEAFF	TGTGCCAGCAGCCGAGGAAAGAACACTGAAGCTTTCTTT
TRBV9	once	15	TRBJ2-7	TRBD1	CASSIGQGGVYEQYF	TGTGCCAGCAGCATCGGACAGGGTGGGGTCTACGAGCAGTACTTC
TRBV19	.	17	TRBJ2-3	.	CASSIDTELAATDTQYF	TGTGCCAGTAGTATAGATACGGAACTAGCCGCCACAGATACGCAGTATTTT
TRBV7-6	.	17	TRBJ2-1	TRBD2	CASSHPPGLAGPNEQFF	TGTGCCAGCAGCCATCCCCCGGGACTAGCGGGACCAAATGAGCAGTTCTTC
TRBV5-1	.	15	TRBJ2-2	.	CASSLGGSNAGELFF	TGCGCCAGCAGCTTGGGAGGGAGCAACGCCGGGGAGCTGTTTTTT
TRBV9	.	15	TRBJ2-7	.	CASSVGVEPFYEQYF	TGTGCCAGCAGCGTAGGGGTTGAGCCCTTCTACGAGCAGTACTTC
TRBV7-2	once	16	TRBJ2-1	.	CASSLEEFIGGNEQFF	TGTGCCAGCAGCTTAGAGGAATTTATTGGGGGCAATGAGCAGTTCTTC
TRBV28	.	12	TRBJ2-7	.	CASSLRGREQYF	TGTGCCAGCAGTTTGAGGGGCAGAGAGCAGTACTTC
TRBV11-1	.	18	TRBJ2-2	TRBD1	CASSLETGQLGNTGELFF	TGTGCCAGCAGCTTAGAGACGGGACAGTTGGGTAACACCGGGGAGCTGTTTTTT
TRBV27	.	17	TRBJ2-7	.	CASSLSIPSVLHYEQYF	TGTGCCAGCAGTTTATCGATTCCTAGCGTACTACACTACGAGCAGTACTTC
TRBV12-5	.	18	TRBJ1-1	.	CASGLAVPQGPMNTEAFF	TGTGCTAGTGGTTTGGCTGTCCCCCAGGGCCCAATGAACACTGAAGCTTTCTTT
TRBV25-1	.	15	TRBJ2-3	.	CASSEGGDRTDTQYF	TGTGCCAGCAGTGAGGGCGGAGATCGCACAGATACGCAGTATTTT
TRBV29-1	.	14	TRBJ2-2	TRBD2	CSVKSEGGLGELFF	TGCAGCGTGAAATCAGAGGGAGGGCTCGGGGAGCTGTTTTTT
TRBV10-3	.	16	TRBJ1-4	.	CAISRGYRADNEKLFF	TGTGCCATCAGTCGGGGCTATAGGGCGGATAATGAAAAACTGTTTTTT
TRBV9	.	13	TRBJ2-1	.	CASSVANSNEQFF	TGTGCCAGCAGCGTAGCTAATTCCAATGAGCAGTTCTTC
TRBV28	.	10	TRBJ1-5	.	CASSIQPQHF	TGTGCCAGCAGCATCCAGCCCCAGCATTTT
TRBV9	.	14	TRBJ2-7	.	CASSVGWSSYEQYF	TGTGCCAGCAGCGTAGGGTGGTCCTCCTACGAGCAGTACTTC
TRBV10-2	.	13	TRBJ2-3	.	CASQLANTDTQYF	TGCGCCAGCCAATTGGCCAACACAGATACGCAGTATTTT
TRBV9	.	14	TRBJ2-1	.	CASSGARSHNEQFF	TGTGCCAGCAGTGGGGCTAGAAGTCACAATGAGCAGTTCTTC
TRBV19	.	18	TRBJ1-5	.	CASSNAGGTPYSNQPQHF	TGTGCCAGTAGTAATGCGGGGGGGACACCTTATAGCAATCAGCCCCAGCATTTT
TRBV7-2	.	12	TRBJ1-1	.	CASSFPDRRAFF	TGTGCCAGCAGCTTCCCGGACCGCCGGGCTTTCTTT
TRBV9	.	15	TRBJ2-7	TRBD2	CASSPGLAGAHEQYF	TGTGCCAGCAGCCCCGGACTAGCGGGAGCCCACGAGCAGTACTTC
TRBV28	once	15	TRBJ2-5	.	CASSPTAVISETQYF	TGTGCCAGCAGCCCGACAGCGGTGATTTCGGAGACCCAGTACTTC
TRBV27	once	16	TRBJ2-3	TRBD1	CASSSTGGQGTDTQYF	TGTGCCAGCAGCAGCACAGGGGGACAGGGAACAGATACGCAGTATTTT
TRBV7-9	.	16	TRBJ2-7	.	CASSLAPGGPNYEQYF	TGTGCCAGCAGCTTAGCTCCGGGGGGCCCCAACTACGAGCAGTACTTC
TRBV9	.	13	TRBJ2-1	.	CASSAGSYNEQFF	TGTGCCAGCAGCGCAGGGAGTTACAATGAGCAGTTCTTC
TRBV4-3	.	16	TRBJ2-2	.	CASSQGSAGNTGELFF	TGCGCCAGCAGCCAAGGGTCCGCAGGGAACACCGGGGAGCTGTTTTTT
TRBV27	.	16	TRBJ2-3	.	CASSFTAGLSTDTQYF	TGTGCCAGCAGTTTTACTGCGGGGTTAAGCACAGATACGCAGTATTTT
TRBV19	.	12	TRBJ2-7	.	CASSPDYYEQYF	TGTGCCAGTAGCCCCGACTACTACGAGCAGTACTTC
TRBV27	.	16	TRBJ2-7	.	CASSPDFRIPSYEQYF	TGTGCCAGCAGCCCGGACTTTCGAATCCCCTCCTACGAGCAGTACTTC
TRBV29-1	once	12	TRBJ2-7	.	CSVEDQSYEQYF	TGCAGCGTTGAAGATCAGTCCTACGAGCAGTACTTC
TRBV19	.	15	TRBJ2-7	.	CASSLSRGSYYEQYF	TGTGCCAGTAGCCTATCGAGGGGCAGCTACTACGAGCAGTACTTC
TRBV27	.	15	TRBJ2-2	TRBD1	CASSGQGALIGELFF	TGTGCCAGCAGCGGACAGGGGGCTTTGATCGGGGAGCTGTTTTTT
TRBV28	.	15	TRBJ2-5	.	CASSLRADIQETQYF	TGTGCCAGCAGTTTACGGGCAGATATTCAAGAGACCCAGTACTTC
TRBV27	.	13	TRBJ1-5	.	CASSLTSNQPQHF	TGTGCCAGCAGTTTAACGAGCAATCAGCCCCAGCATTTT
TRBV9	.	13	TRBJ2-2	TRBD2	CASEAGGTGELFF	TGTGCCAGCGAGGCGGGAGGAACCGGGGAGCTGTTTTTT
TRBV7-6	.	16	TRBJ1-4	TRBD1	CASSLGDRVFDEKLFF	TGTGCCAGCAGCTTAGGGGACAGGGTGTTCGATGAAAAACTGTTTTTT
TRBV29-1	.	12	TRBJ2-1	.	CSVVHPADEQFF	TGCAGCGTTGTACACCCGGCGGATGAGCAGTTCTTC
TRBV7-9	.	16	TRBJ2-1	TRBD1	CASRARTGRTYNEQFF	TGTGCCAGCAGAGCTCGGACAGGGCGAACCTACAATGAGCAGTTCTTC
TRBV2	.	15	TRBJ1-2	TRBD1	CASREPGQGDYGYTF	TGTGCCAGCAGGGAACCGGGACAGGGGGACTATGGCTACACCTTC
TRBV21-1	.	19	TRBJ2-1	.	CASSKGFLAGSSSYNEQFF	TGTGCCAGCAGCAAAGGGTTCCTAGCGGGAAGTAGCTCCTACAATGAGCAGTTCTTC
TRBV7-2	.	16	TRBJ2-7	TRBD2	CASSWGLAGEAGEQYF	TGTGCCAGCAGCTGGGGACTAGCGGGAGAGGCGGGAGAGCAGTACTTC
TRBV4-2	.	15	TRBJ1-5	TRBD1	CASSQGDRGSQPQHF	TGTGCCAGCAGCCAAGGGGACAGGGGGAGTCAGCCCCAGCATTTT
TRBV27	.	16	TRBJ2-5	.	CASSPHSGAGQETQYF	TGTGCCAGCAGCCCACACTCTGGGGCGGGGCAAGAGACCCAGTACTTC
TRBV27	.	14	TRBJ2-5	TRBD1	CASSFGTGRETQYF	TGTGCCAGCAGTTTTGGGACAGGGAGGGAGACCCAGTACTTC